The rows below give T cell receptor beta chains drawn from one sample of a study of T cells in Graves' hyperthyroidism and ophthalmopathy. TCRdb reprocessed the multiplex PCR reads via MiXCR and lists one record per CDR3 protein. This table has some 510,000 distinct CDR3 sequences, about 43% appearing once. The sequenced sample was peripheral blood or thyroid tissue (not recorded which). The receptors were sampled from a woman aged 18 to 35 with Graves' hyperthyroidism. Each CDR3 is given with its conserved first and last residue. Fields, in order: clone size, V gene, J gene, D gene, CDR3 protein, CDR3 DNA. D genes are given only for firm matches. Not all rows give a size; the values are once, few, many and, for expanded clones, a class.

clone size: NA; V gene: TRBV7-9; J gene: TRBJ1-4; D gene: TRBD1; CDR3 protein: CASMWTGASNEKLFF; CDR3 DNA: TGTGCCAGCATGTGGACAGGGGCTTCTAATGAAAAACTGTTTTTT
clone size: NA; V gene: TRBV4-1; J gene: TRBJ1-1; D gene: TRBD1; CDR3 protein: CASSQSTGARTEAFF; CDR3 DNA: TGCGCCAGCAGCCAGTCTACAGGGGCTCGAACTGAAGCTTTCTTT
clone size: NA; V gene: TRBV9; J gene: TRBJ2-7; D gene: NA; CDR3 protein: CASSDVGRGAYEQYF; CDR3 DNA: TGTGCCAGCAGCGACGTCGGGCGAGGGGCCTACGAGCAGTACTTC
clone size: few; V gene: TRBV5-1; J gene: TRBJ2-7; D gene: TRBD2; CDR3 protein: CASSLPLPLAGINEQYF; CDR3 DNA: TGCGCCAGCAGCTTGCCTCTCCCCCTAGCGGGAATCAACGAGCAGTACTTC
clone size: NA; V gene: TRBV10-3; J gene: TRBJ1-1; D gene: NA; CDR3 protein: CAISEQPNTEASF; CDR3 DNA: TGTGCCATCAGTGAGCAGCCGAACACTGAAGCTTCCTTT
clone size: many; V gene: TRBV7-2; J gene: TRBJ1-5; D gene: NA; CDR3 protein: CASSPGTNNQPQHF; CDR3 DNA: TGTGCCAGCAGCCCAGGGACAAACAATCAGCCCCAGCATTTT
clone size: NA; V gene: TRBV5-1; J gene: TRBJ2-7; D gene: NA; CDR3 protein: CASRAGTQTYEQYF; CDR3 DNA: TGCGCCAGCAGGGCCGGGACGCAAACCTACGAGCAGTACTTC
clone size: NA; V gene: TRBV7-2; J gene: TRBJ1-1; D gene: NA; CDR3 protein: CASTPGRGNTEAFF; CDR3 DNA: TGTGCCAGCACCCCAGGGCGGGGGAACACTGAAGCTTTCTTT
clone size: NA; V gene: TRBV7-6; J gene: TRBJ2-7; D gene: NA; CDR3 protein: CASSQGNYRTYEQYF; CDR3 DNA: TGTGCCAGCAGCCAAGGTAACTACAGGACCTACGAGCAGTACTTC
clone size: many; V gene: TRBV2; J gene: TRBJ1-1; D gene: NA; CDR3 protein: CASSEILGTEAFF; CDR3 DNA: TGTGCCAGCAGTGAGATATTAGGCACTGAAGCTTTCTTT
clone size: NA; V gene: TRBV7-9; J gene: TRBJ2-7; D gene: NA; CDR3 protein: CASSFRTRDGYEQYF; CDR3 DNA: TGTGCCAGCAGTTTCCGCACGCGCGATGGCTACGAGCAGTACTTC
clone size: NA; V gene: TRBV15; J gene: TRBJ1-2; D gene: NA; CDR3 protein: CATSSPTGLGGYTF; CDR3 DNA: TGTGCCACCAGCAGCCCCACAGGGTTGGGTGGCTACACCTTC
clone size: NA; V gene: TRBV29-1; J gene: TRBJ1-3; D gene: TRBD1; CDR3 protein: CSVATGEDYGYTIHF; CDR3 DNA: TGCAGCGTTGCGACAGGGGAGGACTATGGCTACACCATACATTTT
clone size: NA; V gene: TRBV12-3/TRBV12-4; J gene: TRBJ1-1; D gene: TRBD1; CDR3 protein: CASTPPGQGNTEAFF; CDR3 DNA: TGTGCCAGCACCCCTCCGGGACAGGGGAACACTGAAGCTTTCTTT
clone size: NA; V gene: TRBV2; J gene: TRBJ1-4; D gene: TRBD1; CDR3 protein: CASSGQGGREKLFF; CDR3 DNA: TGTGCCAGCAGTGGACAGGGGGGGCGGGAAAAACTGTTTTTT
clone size: NA; V gene: TRBV6-4; J gene: TRBJ2-5; D gene: TRBD1; CDR3 protein: CASSDGDRGQETQYF; CDR3 DNA: TGTGCCAGCAGTGACGGTGACAGGGGGCAAGAGACCCAGTACTTC
clone size: many; V gene: TRBV7-9; J gene: TRBJ2-5; D gene: NA; CDR3 protein: CASSSHPEETQYF; CDR3 DNA: TGTGCCAGCAGCTCTCACCCTGAGGAGACCCAGTACTTC
clone size: NA; V gene: TRBV29-1; J gene: TRBJ1-3; D gene: NA; CDR3 protein: CSVKGQGNTIYF; CDR3 DNA: TGCAGCGTTAAAGGACAGGGAAACACCATATATTTT
clone size: few; V gene: TRBV2; J gene: TRBJ2-5; D gene: NA; CDR3 protein: CASSEGGRETQYF; CDR3 DNA: TGTGCCAGCAGTGAAGGGGGAAGGGAGACCCAGTACTTC
clone size: once; V gene: TRBV19; J gene: TRBJ2-2; D gene: TRBD2; CDR3 protein: CASSSTSGRGTGELFF; CDR3 DNA: TGTGCCAGTAGCTCGACTAGCGGGAGGGGCACCGGGGAGCTGTTTTTT
clone size: few; V gene: TRBV7-9; J gene: TRBJ2-5; D gene: NA; CDR3 protein: CASTTLGETQYF; CDR3 DNA: TGTGCCAGCACCACCCTGGGGGAGACCCAGTACTTC
clone size: few; V gene: TRBV25-1; J gene: TRBJ2-7; D gene: NA; CDR3 protein: CASSVWGVSTYEQYF; CDR3 DNA: TGTGCCAGCAGCGTTTGGGGGGTTTCCACCTACGAGCAGTACTTC
clone size: few; V gene: TRBV20-1; J gene: TRBJ1-2; D gene: NA; CDR3 protein: CSATPKTGYGYTF; CDR3 DNA: TGCAGTGCTACCCCAAAAACAGGGTATGGCTACACCTTC
clone size: NA; V gene: TRBV24-1; J gene: TRBJ2-1; D gene: TRBD1; CDR3 protein: CATSESPGQEYNEQFF; CDR3 DNA: TGTGCCACCAGTGAATCACCGGGACAGGAGTACAATGAGCAGTTCTTC
clone size: NA; V gene: TRBV24-1; J gene: TRBJ2-5; D gene: TRBD1; CDR3 protein: CATSARTGNQPQYF; CDR3 DNA: TGTGCCACCAGTGCCCGGACAGGGAATCAGCCCCAGTACTTC
clone size: many; V gene: TRBV7-2; J gene: TRBJ2-5; D gene: NA; CDR3 protein: CASGRQQETQYF; CDR3 DNA: TGTGCCAGCGGGAGACAGCAAGAGACCCAGTACTTC
clone size: NA; V gene: TRBV29-1; J gene: TRBJ2-5; D gene: TRBD2; CDR3 protein: CSVEGTSQIF; CDR3 DNA: TGCAGCGTTGAAGGGACTAGCCAAATCTTC
clone size: NA; V gene: TRBV6-5; J gene: TRBJ2-7; D gene: NA; CDR3 protein: CASSYFSEQYF; CDR3 DNA: TGTGCCAGCAGTTACTTTAGCGAGCAGTACTTC
clone size: NA; V gene: TRBV20-1; J gene: TRBJ1-1; D gene: NA; CDR3 protein: CSAIMGQPNTEAFF; CDR3 DNA: TGCAGTGCAATCATGGGTCAGCCGAACACTGAAGCTTTCTTT
clone size: NA; V gene: TRBV4-2; J gene: TRBJ2-7; D gene: NA; CDR3 protein: CASSQTMSAGYEQYF; CDR3 DNA: TGTGCCAGCAGCCAAACCATGTCGGCGGGTTACGAGCAGTACTTC
clone size: NA; V gene: TRBV19; J gene: TRBJ1-4; D gene: NA; CDR3 protein: CASTRGQNEKLFF; CDR3 DNA: TGTGCCAGTACCCGCGGACAGAATGAAAAACTGTTTTTT
clone size: few; V gene: TRBV4-2; J gene: TRBJ1-1; D gene: TRBD1; CDR3 protein: CASSQGQGMLHTEAFF; CDR3 DNA: TGTGCCAGCAGCCAAGGACAGGGGATGTTGCACACTGAAGCTTTCTTT
clone size: few; V gene: TRBV5-1; J gene: TRBJ2-7; D gene: NA; CDR3 protein: CASSLQSQPYEQYF; CDR3 DNA: TGCGCCAGCAGCTTGCAGAGCCAACCCTACGAGCAGTACTTC
clone size: many; V gene: TRBV7-8; J gene: TRBJ1-4; D gene: NA; CDR3 protein: CASSPEWATNEKLFF; CDR3 DNA: TGTGCCAGCAGCCCAGAGTGGGCAACTAATGAAAAACTGTTTTTT
clone size: NA; V gene: TRBV15; J gene: TRBJ1-5; D gene: TRBD1; CDR3 protein: CATSSPGQGKNEHF; CDR3 DNA: TGTGCCACCAGCAGCCCGGGACAGGGGAAGAACGAGCATTTT
clone size: NA; V gene: TRBV19; J gene: TRBJ1-5; D gene: NA; CDR3 protein: CASSYYRASNQPQHF; CDR3 DNA: TGTGCCAGCAGTTATTACAGGGCTAGCAATCAGCCCCAGCATTTT
clone size: NA; V gene: TRBV29-1; J gene: TRBJ2-7; D gene: TRBD1; CDR3 protein: CSVTDRGHHYEQYF; CDR3 DNA: TGCAGCGTTACCGACAGGGGGCACCACTACGAGCAGTACTTC
clone size: NA; V gene: TRBV7-9; J gene: TRBJ1-2; D gene: NA; CDR3 protein: CASSSFGQGALREGHTF; CDR3 DNA: NA
clone size: NA; V gene: TRBV29-1; J gene: TRBJ1-6; D gene: NA; CDR3 protein: CSVEDSNNSPLHF; CDR3 DNA: TGCAGCGTTGAGGACAGCAATAATTCACCCCTCCACTTT
clone size: NA; V gene: TRBV12-3/TRBV12-4; J gene: TRBJ2-2; D gene: NA; CDR3 protein: CASRLGGELFF; CDR3 DNA: TGTGCCAGCAGGCTGGGCGGGGAGCTGTTTTTT
clone size: NA; V gene: TRBV29-1; J gene: TRBJ1-2; D gene: TRBD1; CDR3 protein: CSATGQGGYTF; CDR3 DNA: TGCAGCGCCACCGGACAGGGAGGCTACACCTTC
clone size: NA; V gene: TRBV29-1; J gene: TRBJ1-2; D gene: NA; CDR3 protein: CSVEDSGVYYGYTF; CDR3 DNA: TGCAGCGTTGAAGATAGCGGGGTGTACTATGGCTACACCTTC
clone size: NA; V gene: TRBV10-3; J gene: TRBJ1-4; D gene: NA; CDR3 protein: CASSSDWGSGEKLFF; CDR3 DNA: TGTGCCAGCAGTTCGGACTGGGGGTCGGGTGAAAAACTGTTTTTT
clone size: NA; V gene: TRBV2; J gene: TRBJ2-6; D gene: TRBD2; CDR3 protein: CASSHDTSGRANVLTF; CDR3 DNA: TGTGCCAGCAGCCACGACACTAGCGGGAGGGCCAACGTCCTGACTTTC
clone size: NA; V gene: TRBV2; J gene: TRBJ1-5; D gene: NA; CDR3 protein: CASSEAQTPLDQPQHF; CDR3 DNA: TGTGCCAGCAGTGAAGCGCAAACACCCCTCGATCAGCCCCAGCATTTT
clone size: NA; V gene: TRBV25-1; J gene: TRBJ1-3; D gene: TRBD1; CDR3 protein: CASSELGTGYIMSGNTIYF; CDR3 DNA: TGTGCCAGCAGTGAATTAGGGACAGGTTATATTATGTCTGGAAACACCATATATTTT
clone size: NA; V gene: TRBV7-9; J gene: TRBJ1-2; D gene: NA; CDR3 protein: CASSQARGPEGYTF; CDR3 DNA: TGCGCCAGCAGCCAGGCCAGGGGCCCGGAGGGCTACACCTTC
clone size: many; V gene: TRBV29-1; J gene: TRBJ1-5; D gene: NA; CDR3 protein: CSVSLGAGAESNQPQHF; CDR3 DNA: TGCAGCGTGTCCCTAGGGGCGGGGGCGGAGAGCAATCAGCCCCAGCATTTT
clone size: NA; V gene: TRBV25-1; J gene: TRBJ1-4; D gene: NA; CDR3 protein: CASSSTRGAGNEKLFF; CDR3 DNA: TGTGCCAGCAGCTCTACCCGGGGGGCTGGTAATGAAAAACTGTTTTTT
clone size: NA; V gene: TRBV2; J gene: TRBJ1-5; D gene: NA; CDR3 protein: CASSEYRRNQPQHF; CDR3 DNA: TGTGCCAGCAGTGAGTACAGGCGAAATCAGCCCCAGCATTTT
clone size: NA; V gene: TRBV11-2; J gene: TRBJ2-5; D gene: NA; CDR3 protein: CASSLPGPLRGSAKTQYF; CDR3 DNA: TGTGCCAGCAGCTTACCTGGCCCGCTTAGGGGGAGTGCGAAGACCCAGTACTTC
clone size: many; V gene: TRBV7-9; J gene: TRBJ1-2; D gene: NA; CDR3 protein: CASSAGRTYGYTF; CDR3 DNA: TGTGCCAGCAGCGCAGGACGGACCTATGGCTACACCTTC
clone size: NA; V gene: TRBV29-1; J gene: TRBJ1-1; D gene: NA; CDR3 protein: CSVGLAGITEAFF; CDR3 DNA: TGCAGCGTGGGACTAGCGGGAATCACTGAAGCTTTCTTT
clone size: few; V gene: TRBV19; J gene: TRBJ2-7; D gene: NA; CDR3 protein: CASSKRSGQRGYEQYF; CDR3 DNA: TGTGCCAGTAGTAAAAGATCAGGACAGCGGGGCTACGAGCAGTACTTC
clone size: many; V gene: TRBV29-1; J gene: TRBJ2-7; D gene: TRBD2; CDR3 protein: CSVEQGGVEQYF; CDR3 DNA: TGCAGCGTTGAACAGGGAGGGGTCGAGCAGTACTTC
clone size: many; V gene: TRBV7-8; J gene: TRBJ2-7; D gene: NA; CDR3 protein: CASSPRGGQNGQYF; CDR3 DNA: TGTGCCAGCAGCCCGCGGGGCGGCCAAAACGGGCAGTACTTC
clone size: few; V gene: TRBV11-2; J gene: TRBJ2-5; D gene: NA; CDR3 protein: CASTREKETQYF; CDR3 DNA: TGTGCCAGCACAAGGGAGAAAGAGACCCAGTACTTC
clone size: few; V gene: TRBV7-8; J gene: TRBJ2-7; D gene: NA; CDR3 protein: CASSLVMGRLGGPRHEQYF; CDR3 DNA: TGTGCCAGCAGCTTAGTTATGGGTCGGCTGGGCGGCCCCCGCCACGAGCAGTACTTC
clone size: NA; V gene: TRBV7-2; J gene: TRBJ2-7; D gene: NA; CDR3 protein: CASKVRESYEQYF; CDR3 DNA: TGTGCCAGCAAGGTCAGGGAGAGCTACGAGCAGTACTTC